The entry below describes one T cell receptor (beta chain). This clonotype appeared many times. Its cognate antigen has yet to be identified. The sample holds no much larger clone one base away, and base qualities are not on file. Library preparation used multiplex PCR. The run used an Illumina HiSeq 2500. TCRbeta libraries were built by three rounds of nested PCR using primers (Table S4), following protocols modified from ARM-PCR. Before sequencing, PCR products of 200-500 bp were cut from the gel and purified using the QIAquick gel extraction kit. The authors processed their data as follows. Reads were cleaned with Trimmomatic, merged with FLASH into complete CDR3 sequences, and assigned to V(D)J germline segments with MiTCR. Clonal diversity was computed as the inverse Simpson's index with VDJtools. In-frame sequences lacking a premature stop codon were counted as productive reads. TCRdb reran the public reads through fastp at Q25 and MiXCR, keeping productive beta chains. CDR3 protein sequences are deduplicated, and each keeps its most common genes and DNA. These V and J calls rely on TCRdb rather than the paper's analysis. In this sample the table shows roughly 67,000 distinct CDR3 sequences, about 77% of which occur a single time. The top ten clones comprise around 45% of the sample.

Bulk unsorted tissue served as the source for RNA extraction, and RNA quality was assessed using a NanoDrop ND-1000 and an Agilent 2100. Distant non-tumor tissue taken more than 3 cm from the tumor edge was used as the normal lung sample. Donors were newly diagnosed lung cancer patients admitted for thoracic surgery in China between August and November 2014, without prior chemotherapy. Anyone who had undergone radiotherapy or chemotherapy before, or who had another cancer at the same time, was left out of the study. Pieces of surgical tissue measuring about 1-2.1 cm3 were kept in RNAlater solution and held at -80 degrees C until needed. This sample was included in a study of tumor and adjacent non-tumor tissue in lung cancer (dated by TCRdb to between 2018 and 2020). General notes on the study: Patients with adenocarcinoma (about twelve), squamous cell carcinoma (2) and small cell lung cancer (1) were included in the cohort. The 15 enrolled patients, of whom approximately 10 were men and 5 were women, were aged about 30 to 85 years and were diagnosed with TNM stage I to III disease. Sequencing generated a total of more than 100 million productive TCRbeta reads, averaging around 4.3 million reads per sample. The study compared bulk TCRbeta repertoires from lung tumor tissue and matched distant non-tumor lung tissue of about 15 lung cancer patients. Around 30 paired specimens, one tumor and one normal lung sample per patient, were profiled by TCRbeta CDR3 sequencing.

The junction shows trimming of 5 bases on V and 3 bases on J, plus 14 bases between the germline ends. According to the germline V gene, CDR1 reads SGHRS and CDR2 reads YFSETQ. The CDR3 runs 14 amino acids, cysteine and phenylalanine included. The entry retains the CDR3 DNA only, 42 bases that are in frame from base 1. What the authors observed across the whole study: Only about 14 patients were in the cohort, and the authors stated that larger samples and more detailed clinical data are needed. Peripheral blood was not sequenced, so blood TCRbeta repertoires in these lung cancer patients were not examined. The methods do not name the sequencing platform or mention unique molecular identifiers. In normal lung, the top 100 clones accounted for a significantly larger cumulative share of the repertoire than in tumor tissue. Younger patients had significantly higher TCR diversity, and higher tumor TCR diversity was associated with shorter overall and disease-free survival. Tumor tissue showed significantly greater TCR diversity (inverse Simpson) than normal lung tissue (roughly 390 vs 170, P = 0.0075, Mann-Whitney U test).

The source is a man aged 55 to 70 with non-small cell lung cancer. Source material: distant non-tumor lung tissue. The V and J segments used are TRBV5-1 and TRBJ2-5; the D call could be TRBD1 or TRBD2, with each sharing 5 bases. The bases are TGCGCCAGCAGTCAGGGACGGATTAAAGAGACCCAGTACTTC. Its protein is CASSQGRIKETQYF.